This passage covers 23 T cell receptor beta chains from one sample sequenced in a study of blood T cell repertoires in COVID-19. This table comes from immunoSEQ multiplex PCR, and its TCRdb copy is limited to in-frame clones, with some not included. There are a few hundred thousand clones in the sample; 89% occur only once, and 0.94% lies in the top ten. The sequenced sample consisted of peripheral blood. These TCRs come from a woman aged 40 to 50 who had recovered from COVID-19.

The rearrangement joins TRBV6-2 or TRBV6-3 to TRBJ2-1; no firm D call. Germline V gene lookup returns CDR1 MNHEY and CDR2 SVGEGT. The CDR3 sequence is 14 residues long. V lost 5 bases, J lost 2 bases, and 10 bases lay in between. CDR3 nucleotide sequence: TGTGCCAGCAGTCGGTTAGAGCCCTACAATGAGCAGTTCTTC. Its protein is CASSRLEPYNEQFF.

This rearrangement joins TRBV7-8 to TRBJ1-1; D gene unclear. The length of the CDR3 is 13 residues. Germline V gene sequence: CDR1 SGHVS, CDR2 FQNEAQ. Trimming stripped 1 base from V and 11 bases from J, with 14 bases between. The CDR3 bases are TGTGCCAGCAGCTTAGTTCAGAAAATCGGGGCTTTCTTT. This sequence encodes CASSLVQKIGAFF.

The chain uses TRBV7-2 and TRBJ2-7, with 9 bases matching TRBD1. From germline, CDR1 is SGHTA and CDR2 FQGNSA. The CDR3 is made up of 17 amino acids. J gave up 5 bases and V 5 bases, and 16 bases lay outside the gene matches. CDR3 sequence reads: CASSRTRGGTGNDEQYF. The CDR3 DNA sequence: TGTGCCAGCAGCCGTACACGGGGCGGGACAGGGAATGACGAGCAGTACTTC.

The V gene is TRBV5-6, the J gene TRBJ2-5; D unresolved. V was pared by 2 bases and J by 3 bases, with 11 bases between. The germline V gene encodes CDR1 SGHDT and CDR2 YYEEEE. This CDR3 has 14 residues. CDR3 sequence: CASSFQTTKETQYF. CDR3 in DNA: TGTGCCAGCAGCTTTCAGACGACAAAAGAGACCCAGTACTTC.

The rearrangement uses TRBV5-1 and TRBJ2-5; D uncertain. The ends were cut back, 4 bases at V and 5 bases at J, with 12 bases in the middle. In germline, CDR1 is SGHRS, CDR2 YFSETQ. This CDR3 region has 13 residues. The CDR3 here is CASSPSAGETQYF. The CDR3, as DNA: TGCGCCAGCAGCCCCTCAGCCGGGGAGACCCAGTACTTC.

V usage is TRBV24-1 and J usage is TRBJ2-5; D gene ambiguous. Germline CDR1 KGHDR, CDR2 SFDVKD. CDR3 length: 12 amino acids. V lost 4 bases to trimming and J lost 2 bases, with 4 bases between them. Here the CDR3 reads CATSDTQETQYF. The CDR3 DNA is TGTGCCACCAGTGACACACAAGAGACCCAGTACTTC.

This chain connects TRBV5-5 to TRBJ2-7, with D perhaps TRBD2 (6 bases). Germline values: CDR1 SGHKS, CDR2 YYEKEE (reference sequence). The V end lost 4 bases, the J end lost 4 bases, and 15 bases lay between the germline ends. The CDR3 totals 14 residues. CDR3 residues: CASSPELAEYEQYF. Written as DNA, the CDR3 is TGTGCCAGCAGCCCGGAACTAGCAGAATACGAGCAGTACTTC.

The chain combines TRBV7-2 with TRBJ2-5; possible D gene TRBD1, 8 bases. The germline CDR1 and CDR2 sequences are SGHTA and FQGNSA. The CDR3 has 15 amino acids. V was cut by 5 bases and J by 4 bases, with 17 bases left in between. The CDR3 reads CASSAGGSSGETQYF. The CDR3 nucleotides read TGTGCCAGCAGCGCAGGGGGCTCTAGCGGAGAGACCCAGTACTTC.

The chain links TRBV5-3 to TRBJ2-1; 8 bases match TRBD2. TRBV5-3 is an ORF, and what it does is uncertain. V was pared by 0 bases and J by 7 bases, with 15 bases of the junction left unmatched. There are 18 residues in the CDR3. The DNA for the CDR3 is TGTGCCAGAAGCTTGGCCTTACCGCAAGCGGGAGAAGGTAATGAGCAGTTCTTC. This gives the protein CARSLALPQAGEGNEQFF.

This clone was seen more than once but under ten times. The chain has TRBV10-3 and TRBJ1-5; no definite D call. V lost 7 bases to trimming and J lost 7 bases, with 14 bases between them. Germline V gene sequence: CDR1 ENHRY, CDR2 SYGVKD. This CDR3 has 13 residues. CDR3 DNA sequence: TGTGCCATCAACGAGGGCTACAACCAGCCCCAGCATTTT. This encodes CAINEGYNQPQHF.

This clone is a singleton in its sample. The chain has TRBV29-1 and TRBJ1-1, with TRBD1 identical over 8 bases. Germline trimming cut 7 bases from V and 5 bases from J; bases unmatched to any gene: 15. In germline, CDR1 is SQVTM, CDR2 ANQGSEA. The CDR3 runs 15 residues. The DNA for the CDR3 is TGCAGCGCCACCTCCCCCCGGACAGGGAAAACTGAAGCTTTCTTT. Its protein is CSATSPRTGKTEAFF.

V and J are TRBV30 and TRBJ2-6, with 10 nucleotides matching TRBD2. Looked up from germline, CDR1 is GTSNPN and CDR2 is SVGIG (reference sequence). This CDR3 is built from 17 residues. Germline trimming cut 1 base from V and 0 bases from J; bases unmatched to any gene: 3. CDR3 loop: CAWSGLAGFSGANVLTF. As DNA, the CDR3 is TGTGCCTGGAGTGGACTAGCGGGCTTCTCTGGGGCCAACGTCCTGACTTTC.

CDR3 DNA: TGTGCCAGCAGTGAATATGGAGGTGGGGGCGGCGGAAACACCATATATTTT. Translating it yields CASSEYGGGGGGNTIYF. The V and J genes are TRBV25-1 and TRBJ1-3; the D gene is possibly TRBD1 (6 bases). CDR1 is MGHDK and CDR2 is SYGVNS in the germline V gene. Trimming took off 0 bases at V and 4 bases at J, with 16 bases between the two ends. This CDR3 is 17 amino acids long.

In this sample, this clone is medium-sized. The chain uses TRBV4-2 and TRBJ1-1; 10 positions agree with TRBD1. V was clipped by 3 bases and J by 6 bases; unmatched bases: 7. CDR1 is LGHNA and CDR2 is YNFKEQ in the germline V gene. The CDR3 is 15 amino acids. In DNA, the CDR3 is TGTGCCAGCAGCCACGTGGGACAGGGGATTCCTGAAGCTTTCTTT. It codes for CASSHVGQGIPEAFF.

This clone was counted a single time. The chain has TRBV7-3 and TRBJ2-3; D is unresolved. CDR1 SGHTA and CDR2 FQGTGA come from the germline V gene. CDR3 size: 13 residues. The V gene lost 4 bases and the J gene lost 1 base, with 6 bases spanning the gap. The CDR3 sequence is CASSSTGTDTQYF. CDR3 bases: TGTGCCAGCAGCTCGACTGGCACAGATACGCAGTATTTT. Filled out from reference TRBV7-3 and TRBJ2-3, the complete variable domain reads GAGVSQTPSNKVTEKGKYVELRCDPISGHTALYWYRQSLGQGPEFLIYFQGTGAADDSGLPNDRFFAVRPEGSVSTLKIQRTERGDSAVYLCASSSTGTDTQYFGPGTRLTVL.

The chain combines TRBV4-1 with TRBJ2-7, with 8 nucleotides matching TRBD2. The V and J ends lost 5 bases and 6 bases, in that order; junction bases with no gene match: 12. Germline CDR1 MGHRA, CDR2 YSYEKL. The CDR3 is 15 residues long. The CDR3 sequence: CASSVTGTRGFEQYF. The CDR3 coding sequence is TGCGCCAGCAGCGTAACCGGGACTAGAGGCTTCGAGCAGTACTTC.

This clone was detected once. The genes are TRBV25-1 and TRBJ1-1; TRBD1 matches at 7 bases. This CDR3 is 15 amino acids long. The V gene's germline CDR1 is MGHDK and CDR2 SYGVNS. V gave up 3 bases and J gave up 3 bases; unmatched junction bases: 7. CDR3 residues: CASSDPQGTYTEAFF. CDR3 in DNA: TGTGCCAGCAGTGACCCACAGGGGACGTACACTGAAGCTTTCTTT. The full variable domain, its missing parts supplied by reference TRBV25-1 and TRBJ1-1, is EADIYQTPRYLVIGTGKKITLECSQTMGHDKMYWYQQDPGMELHLIHYSYGVNSTEKGDLSSESTVSRIRTEHFPLTLESARPSHTSQYLCASSDPQGTYTEAFFGQGTRLTVV.

Only one count was recorded for this clone. This chain uses TRBV18 with TRBJ1-3, with 8 nucleotides matching TRBD1. Germline V CDR1 and CDR2: KGHSH, LQKENI. With 5 bases clipped from V and 3 bases from J, the junction kept 6 bases outside the gene matches. The CDR3 runs 15 residues. The DNA for the CDR3 is TGTGCCAGCTCAAAGGCGACAGGGGTTGGAAACACCATATATTTT. Its protein product is CASSKATGVGNTIYF.

The table lists this clone with a count of one. The CDR3 sequence: CAWSVGVGRQPQHF. The CDR3, as DNA: TGTGCCTGGAGTGTAGGGGTCGGGCGTCAGCCCCAGCATTTT. The chain employs TRBV30 and TRBJ1-5; TRBD1 might be the D (5 bases). V lost 0 bases to trimming and J lost 6 bases, with 12 bases between them. Germline CDR1 is GTSNPN and CDR2 is SVGIG (reference sequence). The length of the CDR3 is 14 residues.

Turning to this clone: The sample has other DNA sequences that encode this CDR3 too. This rearrangement joins TRBV9 to TRBJ2-5, with D uncertain. The germline V gene has CDR1 SGDLS and CDR2 YYNGEE. The V end lost 0 bases, the J end lost 1 base, and 4 bases lay between the germline ends. CDR3 size: 13 residues. This CDR3 is CASSVASQETQYF. CDR3 DNA: TGTGCCAGCAGCGTAGCTAGCCAAGAGACCCAGTACTTC.

V gene TRBV5-1 combines with J gene TRBJ2-7, with 8 nucleotides matching TRBD1. The germline V gene has CDR1 SGHRS and CDR2 YFSETQ. This CDR3 is 16 amino acids long. V gave up 6 bases and J gave up 5 bases; unmatched junction bases: 16. The CDR3 DNA follows: TGCGCCAGCAACTCTGGGACAGGCACAACCAGCCACGAGCAGTACTTC. Translating it yields CASNSGTGTTSHEQYF.

The chain has TRBV5-1 and TRBJ2-3; D perhaps matches TRBD2 (6 bases). Deletions cut 4 bases from V and 0 bases from J, with 15 bases between. The CDR3 covers 16 residues. Germline loops: CDR1 SGHRS, CDR2 YFSETQ. In nucleotides, the CDR3 is TGCGCCAGCAGCCGAATTAGCGGCGCTAGCACAGATACGCAGTATTTT. This translates into CASSRISGASTDTQYF.

This clone was detected once. The CDR3 loop reads CSVASGTGKETQYF. The CDR3 DNA reads as TGCAGCGTTGCCTCCGGGACAGGGAAAGAGACCCAGTACTTC. The rearrangement links TRBV29-1 to TRBJ2-5, with 9 positions matching TRBD1. Germline V gene sequence: CDR1 SQVTM, CDR2 ANQGSEA. The CDR3 runs 14 residues. After removal of 4 bases from V and 3 bases from J, the junction contained 6 bases not matched to a gene.